These 22 T cell receptor beta chains were all obtained from the same sample, sequenced in a study of cytomegalovirus exposure and HLA in healthy donors. Produced via immunoSEQ multiplex PCR; TCRdb's table is partial and in-frame only. The sample has about 130,000 clones, roughly nine tenths seen once. The sample taken for sequencing was PBMCs. These receptors all come from a woman younger than 35 in good health and CMV-seropositive.

This chain links TRBV7-8 with TRBJ2-7; 9 positions agree with TRBD2. The V gene end was trimmed by 8 bases and the J gene end by 5 bases; junction bases not matched to a gene: 7. Germline CDR1 is SGHVS and CDR2 is FQNEAQ. This CDR3 has 13 amino acids. CDR3 sequence: CASRERGVHEQYF. CDR3 bases: TGTGCCAGCCGTGAGCGGGGGGTCCACGAGCAGTACTTC.

The J gene is TRBJ2-5, the V gene TRBV6-5, with 8 bases matching TRBD2. V dropped 2 bases and J dropped 7; count of bases not matched to a gene: 9. The CDR3 consists of 15 residues. Looked up from germline, CDR1 is MNHEY and CDR2 is SVGAGI. The CDR3 DNA reads TGTGCCAGCAGTTACGTGTCGGGGGGGCGGGTGACCCAGTACTTC. Protein sequence: CASSYVSGGRVTQYF.

The chain links TRBV28 to TRBJ1-5; D is undetermined. V was shortened by 8 bases and J by 5 bases, with 10 bases between the two germline ends. The CDR3 is made up of 12 amino acids. CDR1 is MDHEN and CDR2 is SYDVKM in the germline V gene. CDR3 in DNA: TGTGCCAGCGGGCCTCTTGATCAGCCCCAGCATTTT. Translation: CASGPLDQPQHF. The full variable domain, completed using reference TRBV28 and TRBJ1-5, is DVKVTQSSRYLVKRTGEKVFLECVQDMDHENMFWYRQDPGLGLRLIYFSYDVKMKEKGDIPEGYSVSREKKERFSLILESASTNQTSMYLCASGPLDQPQHFGDGTRLSIL.

The rearrangement uses TRBV6-5 and TRBJ1-4, with D possibly TRBD1 on 6 matching bases. The CDR3 has 15 residues. From germline, CDR1 is MNHEY and CDR2 SVGAGI. The V end lost 6 bases, the J end lost 5 bases, and 16 bases lay between the germline ends. The CDR3 loop reads CASSPAGGRNEKLFF. The CDR3 DNA follows: TGTGCCAGCAGCCCCGCCGGGGGGCGGAATGAAAAACTGTTTTTT.

Only a few counts were recorded for this clone. The CDR3 DNA reads as TGCGCCAGCACGTCTGACGGGGGGGCGGAGGAGACCCAGTACTTC. Protein sequence: CASTSDGGAEETQYF. V is TRBV5-1 and J is TRBJ2-5; 8 nucleotides line up with TRBD2. Trimming cost V 6 bases and J 5 bases; bases outside gene matches: 12. The CDR3 runs to 15 residues. Germline V gene data show CDR1 as SGHRS and CDR2 as YFSETQ. Looking up the rest from reference TRBV5-1 and TRBJ2-5 gives the full variable domain: KAGVTQTPRYLIKTRGQQVTLSCSPISGHRSVSWYQQTPGQGLQFLFEYFSETQRNKGNFPGRFSGRQFSNSRSEMNVSTLELGDSALYLCASTSDGGAEETQYFGPGTRLLVL.

The chain combines TRBV7-2 with TRBJ1-1; TRBD1 matches 8 bases. The CDR3 consists of 15 residues. Per germline, CDR1 SGHTA and CDR2 FQGNSA. V was clipped by 5 bases and J by 2 bases; unmatched bases: 7. CDR3 sequence reads: CASSATGTGNTEAFF. CDR3 bases: TGTGCCAGCAGCGCAACTGGGACAGGAAACACTGAAGCTTTCTTT. Drawing the rest from reference TRBV7-2 and TRBJ1-1, the complete variable domain is GAGVSQSPSNKVTEKGKDVELRCDPISGHTALYWYRQSLGQGLEFLIYFQGNSAPDKSGLPSDRFSAERTGGSVSTLTIQRTQQEDSAVYLCASSATGTGNTEAFFGQGTRLTVV.

The chain joins TRBV23-1 to TRBJ1-3; TRBD1 aligns across 10 bases. TRBV23-1 is flagged as an ORF with uncertain function. This CDR3 has 16 amino acids. J lost 2 bases, V lost 11 bases, and 12 bases had no gene match. The CDR3 coding sequence is TGCGCCGAGACAGAGGCGGGACAGGGGACTGGAAACACCATATATTTT. It specifies CAETEAGQGTGNTIYF.

This clone was recorded once. The chain recombines TRBV7-9 with TRBJ2-2; 12 bases match TRBD2. The trim removed 3 bases at V and 4 bases at J, leaving 6 bases unmatched. The CDR3 consists of 17 residues. The germline V gene has CDR1 SEHNR and CDR2 FQNEAQ (reference sequence). CDR3 bases: TGTGCCAGCAGCTTGGAGACTAGCGGGGGTGCCACCGGGGAGCTGTTTTTT. Translated: CASSLETSGGATGELFF.

The chain combines TRBV28 with TRBJ2-3, with 8 bases identical to TRBD2. The germline V gene encodes CDR1 MDHEN and CDR2 SYDVKM. The J segment lost 3 bases and the V segment lost 6 bases, leaving 8 bases of the junction unmatched. The length of the CDR3 is 15 residues. The CDR3 DNA sequence: TGTGCCAGCAGCCCCTCGAGCGGGGGTACAGATACGCAGTATTTT. Encoded protein: CASSPSSGGTDTQYF.

V usage is TRBV7-2 and J usage is TRBJ1-1; 7 bases line up with TRBD1. The CDR3 loop spans 12 amino acids. The germline V gene encodes CDR1 SGHTA and CDR2 FQGNSA. V was pared by 3 bases and J by 7 bases, with 2 bases of the junction left unmatched. The CDR3 region has the DNA TGTGCCAGCAGCTTTGACAGGGTTGAAGCTTTCTTT. Its protein is CASSFDRVEAFF.

The chain is built from TRBV28 and TRBJ2-2, with D tentatively TRBD1 (5 bases). This CDR3 is built from 13 residues. Trimming removed 8 bases at V and 2 bases at J, with 9 bases between. Germline V gene sequence: CDR1 MDHEN, CDR2 SYDVKM. The DNA for the CDR3 is TGTGCCAGCCCAGACAGAAACACCGGGGAGCTGTTTTTT. It codes for CASPDRNTGELFF.

A single count supports this clone. This chain connects TRBV4-2 to TRBJ2-7; 8 bases agree with TRBD2. The V gene end was trimmed by 1 base and the J gene end by 4 bases; junction bases not matched to a gene: 3. The CDR3 spans 14 residues. Germline V CDR1 and CDR2: LGHNA, YNFKEQ. This CDR3 reads CASSQGVAGYEQYF. For the CDR3, the DNA is TGTGCCAGCAGCCAAGGGGTAGCGGGATACGAGCAGTACTTC.

This clone was counted only a few times. V is TRBV27 and J is TRBJ1-6, with D possibly being TRBD1 (5 bases). Deletions cut 6 bases from V and 6 bases from J, with 9 bases between. There are 13 residues in the CDR3. CDR1 and CDR2 from the germline V gene are MNHEY and SMNVEV (reference sequence). CDR3 sequence reads: CASRRGFNSPLHF. The CDR3 DNA reads as TGTGCCAGCAGGCGGGGCTTTAATTCACCCCTCCACTTT.

The V and J genes are TRBV28 and TRBJ1-3, with D maybe TRBD1 (5 bases). Deletions cut 8 bases from V and 4 bases from J, with 12 bases between. The germline gives CDR1 MDHEN, CDR2 SYDVKM. The CDR3 runs 13 residues. The CDR3 nucleotides are TGTGCCAGCGGGCAGGGTATGGGAAACACCATATATTTT. Amino acids: CASGQGMGNTIYF.

V usage is TRBV28 and J usage is TRBJ2-7; 9 nucleotides align to TRBD1. The CDR3 is 15 amino acids. The junction had 11 bases not matched to a gene; V was cut back by 7 bases and J by 4 bases. Germline CDR1 is MDHEN and CDR2 is SYDVKM. For the CDR3, the DNA is TGTGCCAGCACCTTGTCCGGGACAGGGAAGTACGAGCAGTACTTC. Amino acid sequence: CASTLSGTGKYEQYF.

The genes are TRBV7-9 and TRBJ2-1; D not resolved. CDR3 length: 14 amino acids. From germline, CDR1 is SEHNR and CDR2 FQNEAQ (reference sequence). Between the trimmed V and J ends, which lost 8 bases and 2 bases, there was a span of 13 bases. The CDR3 sequence is CASELGLAYNEQFF. CDR3 bases: TGTGCCAGCGAGCTAGGTCTAGCCTACAATGAGCAGTTCTTC.

The chain carries TRBV19 and TRBJ2-7, with 12 bases matching TRBD1. Germline V CDR1 and CDR2: LNHDA, SQIVND (reference sequence). V was clipped by 3 bases and J by 5 bases; unmatched bases: 5. The length of the CDR3 is 15 residues. CDR3 sequence (DNA): TGTGCCAGTAGTATCGGGGACAGGGGGCCCAACGAGCAGTACTTC. Translating gives CASSIGDRGPNEQYF. Complete variable domain (other parts from reference TRBV19 and TRBJ2-7): DGGITQSPKYLFRKEGQNVTLSCEQNLNHDAMYWYRQDPGQGLRLIYYSQIVNDFQKGDIAEGYSVSREKKESFPLTVTSAQKNPTAFYLCASSIGDRGPNEQYFGPGTRLTVT.

This clone has a single count. The chain is built from TRBV18 and TRBJ2-2; 10 nucleotides align to TRBD1. Losses at the gene ends were 3 bases for V and 5 bases for J; bases not matched to a gene: 6. This CDR3 comprises 16 residues. Germline V gives CDR1 KGHSH, CDR2 LQKENI. The CDR3 nucleotides read TGTGCCAGCTCACCGACAGGGGGCGCATTAACCGGGGAGCTGTTTTTT. It translates to CASSPTGGALTGELFF.

The chain links TRBV6-1 to TRBJ2-4; 9 positions agree with TRBD1. V shed 3 bases and J 6 bases; nucleotides not matched to a gene: 12. The V gene's germline CDR1 is MNHNS and CDR2 SASEGT. The CDR3 is 17 amino acids. CDR3 amino acids: CASSDRGQGALGNIQYF. The CDR3 DNA is TGTGCCAGCAGTGATCGGGGACAGGGAGCCCTAGGAAACATTCAGTACTTC.

In its sample, this clone was seen once. The chain recombines TRBV28 with TRBJ1-2, with a weak D call TRBD1 (6 bases). Trimming removed 4 bases at V and 4 bases at J, with 10 bases between. The CDR3 sequence is 13 residues long. CDR1 MDHEN and CDR2 SYDVKM come from the germline V gene. CDR3 DNA sequence: TGTGCCAGCAGTTCCCAGGGGTTCTATGGCTACACCTTC. Translating gives CASSSQGFYGYTF.

This clone appeared a few times. The chain joins TRBV23-1 to TRBJ2-7, with TRBD1 identical over 7 bases. TRBV23-1 is placed among ORFs of uncertain function. This CDR3 has 14 residues. V was pared by 4 bases and J by 5 bases, with 8 bases of the junction left unmatched. The CDR3 nucleotides read TGCGCCAGCAGTCGGGTCCGGACAGGTCACGAGCAGTACTTC. This translates into CASSRVRTGHEQYF.

This clone showed up just once. The rearrangement uses TRBV5-6 and TRBJ1-3; no reliable D call. V was cut by 1 base and J by 9 bases, with 17 bases left in between. CDR1 and CDR2 (germline): SGHDT, YYEEEE. The CDR3 length is 15 residues. The CDR3 spells CASSLRSGSPGTIYF. The CDR3, as DNA: TGTGCCAGCAGCTTGAGGTCAGGCTCGCCCGGCACCATATATTTT.